Described below is a single T cell receptor beta chain sequence and its context. Antigen unknown. This entry is derived from a study of post-analysis software for immune sequencing data. Study as a whole: The courses of disease that were included comprised relapsing-remitting, secondary progressive and progressive-relapsing multiple sclerosis. Findings and caveats of the study: TRBV5-6, TRBV5-1 and TRBV20-1 belonged to a set of roughly five TRBV segments that were more frequent in patients than controls. Under F measure analysis, samples from one preparation batch co-clustered strongly.

Presence of unique molecular identifiers characterized the TCR beta cDNA libraries. Each batch of about 0.95 to 11 million T cells produced around 460,000 cDNA molecules. Via MiXCR, TCRdb re-called the PCR reads, giving one row per CDR3 protein. The data show some 700,000 distinct CDR3 sequences, with 55% to 60% seen just once and about 11% held by the top ten. CDR3 size: 19 residues. Germline CDR1 is LGHNA and CDR2 is YNFKEQ. Germline trimming cut 4 bases from V and 0 bases from J; bases unmatched to any gene: 6. This clonotype was obtained from a girl aged 2 to 10 with multiple sclerosis. The chain has TRBV4-2 and TRBJ2-2, with 15 nucleotides matching TRBD2. The material sequenced was blood. This chain's CDR3 is CASSRGLAGGNPNTGELFF. For the CDR3, the DNA is TGTGCCAGCAGCCGGGGACTAGCGGGGGGTAACCCGAACACCGGGGAGCTGTTTTTT.